This passage covers 14 T cell receptor beta chains from one sample sequenced in a study of blood T cell repertoires in COVID-19. Sequenced by immunoSEQ multiplex PCR; TCRdb stores in-frame clones only, minus some. Of some 240,000 clones in the sample, 80% to 90% were seen once. Sequenced input: PBMCs or T cells enriched from blood (not recorded which). The receptor set was obtained from a woman aged 40 to 50 who had been exposed to COVID-19.

This chain connects TRBV5-3 to TRBJ2-7; D is perhaps TRBD1 (5 bases). TRBV5-3 is sorted into the ORF group, with uncertain function. CDR3 length: 14 residues. V lost 3 bases and J lost 2, with 12 bases in between. This chain's CDR3 is CARSSRTRTYEQYV. CDR3 bases: TGTGCCAGAAGCTCCCGGACACGTACCTACGAGCAGTACGTC.

The chain combines TRBV6-5 with TRBJ2-2, with 8 bases identical to TRBD2. In germline, CDR1 is MNHEY, CDR2 SVGAGI. The CDR3 extends over 16 amino acids. After removal of 0 bases from V and 6 bases from J, the junction contained 6 bases not matched to a gene. CDR3 residues: CASSYSLGGRSGELFF. CDR3 nucleotides: TGTGCCAGCAGTTACTCGCTGGGCGGGAGGTCCGGGGAGCTGTTTTTT.

V is TRBV29-1 and J is TRBJ2-1, with a possible D match to TRBD2 (5 bases). Germline loops: CDR1 SQVTM, CDR2 ANQGSEA. The CDR3 spans 14 residues. V lost 6 bases to trimming and J lost 3 bases, with 15 bases between them. The CDR3 loop is CSVARGNNYNEQFF. The CDR3 DNA is TGCAGCGTAGCTCGAGGGAACAACTACAATGAGCAGTTCTTC.

The rearrangement joins TRBV7-8 to TRBJ1-2; D unclear. V shed 5 bases and J shed 0 bases, with 16 bases lying between them. Germline loops: CDR1 SGHVS, CDR2 FQNEAQ. This CDR3 is 16 amino acids long. CDR3: CASSPTRTGSNYGYTF. The DNA for the CDR3 is TGTGCCAGCAGCCCCACAAGGACGGGATCTAACTATGGCTACACCTTC.

The chain couples TRBV28 to TRBJ1-1, with a possible D match to TRBD1 (6 bases). V lost 6 bases to trimming and J lost 0 bases, with 8 bases between them. CDR1 is MDHEN, CDR2 SYDVKM, per germline. The CDR3 sequence is 13 residues long. This CDR3 is CASRDSLNTEAFF. DNA for the CDR3: TGTGCCAGCAGGGACAGTTTGAACACTGAAGCTTTCTTT. Full variable domain (missing parts from reference TRBV28 and TRBJ1-1): DVKVTQSSRYLVKRTGEKVFLECVQDMDHENMFWYRQDPGLGLRLIYFSYDVKMKEKGDIPEGYSVSREKKERFSLILESASTNQTSMYLCASRDSLNTEAFFGQGTRLTVV.

The V and J genes are TRBV3-1 (or the pseudogene TRBV3-2) and TRBJ1-2; D not resolved. V gave up 3 bases and J gave up 8 bases, with 10 bases separating them. Germline CDR1 and CDR2: LGHDT and YNNKEL (reference sequence). This CDR3 region has 12 residues. The DNA for the CDR3 is TGTGCCAGCAGCCATTTCAGCAGGGGCTACACCTTC. Amino acid sequence: CASSHFSRGYTF.

The chain links TRBV5-5 to TRBJ2-3, with a weak D call TRBD2 (6 bases). The V gene's germline CDR1 is SGHKS and CDR2 YYEKEE (reference sequence). Trimming pared 0 bases from V and 4 bases from J, leaving 15 bases between. There are 16 residues in the CDR3. CDR3 bases: TGTGCCAGCAGCTTGGGTGGGGGACCGGGGGCAGATACGCAGTATTTT. Translating it yields CASSLGGGPGADTQYF. Full variable domain (remainder filled in from reference TRBV5-5 and TRBJ2-3): DAGVTQSPTHLIKTRGQQVTLRCSPISGHKSVSWYQQVLGQGPQFIFQYYEKEERGRGNFPDRFSARQFPNYSSELNVNALLLGDSALYLCASSLGGGPGADTQYFGPGTRLTVL.

The rearrangement joins TRBV19 to TRBJ1-5, with D uncertain. The V end was cut by 5 bases, the J end by 2 bases, with 7 bases between. Germline V gives CDR1 LNHDA, CDR2 SQIVND (reference sequence). The CDR3 runs 13 residues. For the CDR3, the DNA is TGTGCCAGTAGTCACTATGGCAATCAGCCCCAGCATTTT. Translating it yields CASSHYGNQPQHF.

The V gene is TRBV6-5, the J gene TRBJ1-1, with D possibly matching TRBD1 (6 bases). The CDR3 runs 14 residues. The germline CDR1 and CDR2 sequences are MNHEY and SVGAGI. V was pared by 0 bases and J by 7 bases, with 12 bases between. The CDR3 bases are TGTGCCAGCAGTTACTCTCTCTGGACAGATGAAGCTTTCTTT. Protein: CASSYSLWTDEAFF.

This chain uses TRBV4-2 with TRBJ1-4; D ambiguous. The CDR3 length is 12 residues. CDR1 is LGHNA and CDR2 is YNFKEQ in the germline V gene. Trimming shortened V by 5 bases and J by 7 bases, and 8 bases separated the two germline ends. The chain's CDR3 is CASSLLGEKLFF. The CDR3, as DNA: TGTGCCAGCAGCTTGCTAGGTGAAAAACTGTTTTTT.

This rearrangement joins TRBV7-2 to TRBJ1-3; weak D call: TRBD1 (5 bases). This CDR3 is built from 16 residues. The germline V and J ends were trimmed by 3 bases and 0 bases, with 12 bases remaining between them. Germline values: CDR1 SGHTA, CDR2 FQGNSA. In DNA, the CDR3 is TGTGCCAGCAGCTTCGGGACTGCGCACTCTGGAAACACCATATATTTT. Translating gives CASSFGTAHSGNTIYF.

CDR3 protein: CASSPGGYEQYF. DNA of the CDR3: TGTGCCAGCAGCCCCGGGGGGTACGAGCAGTACTTC. The chain employs TRBV7-3 and TRBJ2-7; 7 nucleotides match TRBD2. CDR1 and CDR2 (germline): SGHTA, FQGTGA. CDR3 size: 12 residues. Losses at the gene ends were 5 bases for V and 4 bases for J; bases not matched to a gene: 2.

The gene calls are TRBV2 and TRBJ1-6, with D possibly matching TRBD1 (6 bases). The CDR3 runs to 12 residues. CDR1 and CDR2 (germline): SNHLY, FYNNEI. The V and J ends lost 9 bases and 16 bases respectively, with 19 bases between them. The CDR3 loop is CARGPGGVSLHF. The CDR3 DNA follows: TGTGCCAGAGGACCGGGGGGCGTCTCGCTCCACTTT.

The chain joins TRBV3-1 (or the pseudogene TRBV3-2) to TRBJ1-5, with D possibly being TRBD1 (5 bases). V shed 5 bases and J shed 10 bases, with 15 bases lying between them. CDR3 size: 13 residues. The germline CDR1 and CDR2 sequences are LGHDT and YNNKEL (reference sequence). In DNA form, the CDR3 reads TGTGCCAGCAGCTCCCAACGCTGGGGCCCCCAGCATTTT. It is translated as CASSSQRWGPQHF.